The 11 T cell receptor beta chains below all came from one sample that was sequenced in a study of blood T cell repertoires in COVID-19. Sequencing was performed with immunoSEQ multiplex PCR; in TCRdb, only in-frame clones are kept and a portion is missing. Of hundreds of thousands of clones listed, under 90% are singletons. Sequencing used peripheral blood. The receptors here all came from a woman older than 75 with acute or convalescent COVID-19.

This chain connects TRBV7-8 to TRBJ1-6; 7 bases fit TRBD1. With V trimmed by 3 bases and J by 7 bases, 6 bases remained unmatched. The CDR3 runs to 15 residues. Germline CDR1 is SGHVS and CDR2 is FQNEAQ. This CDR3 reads CASSLQGGLNSPLHF. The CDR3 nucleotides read TGTGCCAGCAGCTTGCAGGGGGGATTGAATTCACCCCTCCACTTT.

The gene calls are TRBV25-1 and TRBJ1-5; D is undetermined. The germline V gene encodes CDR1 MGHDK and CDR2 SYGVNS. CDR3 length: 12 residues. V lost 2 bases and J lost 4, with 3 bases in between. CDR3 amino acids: CASSEQNQPQHF. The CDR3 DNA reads TGTGCCAGCAGTGAACAAAATCAGCCCCAGCATTTT.

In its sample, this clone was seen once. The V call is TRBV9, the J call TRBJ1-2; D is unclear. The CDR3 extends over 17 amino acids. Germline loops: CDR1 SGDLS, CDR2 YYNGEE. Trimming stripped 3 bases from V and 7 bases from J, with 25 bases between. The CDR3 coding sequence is TGTGCCAGCAGCGCCGTAAAGCATGAGGTTAAAATCGGTGGCTACACCTTC. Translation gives CASSAVKHEVKIGGYTF.

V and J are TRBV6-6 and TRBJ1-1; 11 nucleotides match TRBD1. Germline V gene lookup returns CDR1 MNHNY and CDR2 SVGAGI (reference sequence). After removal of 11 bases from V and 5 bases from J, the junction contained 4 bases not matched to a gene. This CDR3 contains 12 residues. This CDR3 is CAGTGGGTEAFF. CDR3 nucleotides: TGTGCCGGGACAGGGGGTGGAACTGAAGCTTTCTTT.

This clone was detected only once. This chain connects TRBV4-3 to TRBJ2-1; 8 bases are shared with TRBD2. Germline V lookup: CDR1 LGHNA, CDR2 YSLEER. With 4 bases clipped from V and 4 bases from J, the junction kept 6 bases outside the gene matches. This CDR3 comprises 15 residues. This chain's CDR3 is CASSPTSVSYNEQFF. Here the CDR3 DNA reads TGCGCCAGCAGCCCGACTAGCGTGTCTTACAATGAGCAGTTCTTC.

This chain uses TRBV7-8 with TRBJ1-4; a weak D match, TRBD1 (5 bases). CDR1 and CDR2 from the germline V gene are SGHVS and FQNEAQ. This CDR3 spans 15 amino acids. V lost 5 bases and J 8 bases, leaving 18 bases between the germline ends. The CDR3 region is CASSPMAQGWEKLFF. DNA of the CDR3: TGTGCCAGCAGCCCCATGGCGCAGGGTTGGGAAAAACTGTTTTTT.

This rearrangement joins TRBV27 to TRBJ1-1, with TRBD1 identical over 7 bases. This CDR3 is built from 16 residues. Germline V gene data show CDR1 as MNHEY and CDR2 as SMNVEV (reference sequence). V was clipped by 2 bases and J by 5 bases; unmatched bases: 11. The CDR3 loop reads CASSLSPSGGGTEAFF. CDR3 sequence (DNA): TGTGCCAGCAGTTTAAGCCCGTCAGGGGGAGGTACTGAAGCTTTCTTT.

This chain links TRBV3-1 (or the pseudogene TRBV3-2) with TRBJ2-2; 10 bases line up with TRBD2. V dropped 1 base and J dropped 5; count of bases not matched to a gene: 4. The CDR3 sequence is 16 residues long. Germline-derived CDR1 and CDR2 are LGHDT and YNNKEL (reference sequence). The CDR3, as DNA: TGTGCCAGCAGCCAAGGTAGCGGGGGGAGGACCGGGGAGCTGTTTTTT. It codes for CASSQGSGGRTGELFF.

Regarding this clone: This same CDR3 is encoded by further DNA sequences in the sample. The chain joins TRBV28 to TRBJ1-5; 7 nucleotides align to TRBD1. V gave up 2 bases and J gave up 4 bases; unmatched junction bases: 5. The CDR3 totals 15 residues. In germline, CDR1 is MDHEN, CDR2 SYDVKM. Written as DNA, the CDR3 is TGTGCCAGCAGTTTAGTAAGGGGGCGGAATCAGCCCCAGCATTTT. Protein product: CASSLVRGRNQPQHF.

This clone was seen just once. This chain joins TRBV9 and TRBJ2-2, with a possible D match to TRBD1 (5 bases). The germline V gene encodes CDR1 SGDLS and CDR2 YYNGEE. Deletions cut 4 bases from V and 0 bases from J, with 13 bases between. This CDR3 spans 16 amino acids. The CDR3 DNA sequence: TGTGCCAGCAGCCATACCCCAGGGACGAACACCGGGGAGCTGTTTTTT. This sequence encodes CASSHTPGTNTGELFF.

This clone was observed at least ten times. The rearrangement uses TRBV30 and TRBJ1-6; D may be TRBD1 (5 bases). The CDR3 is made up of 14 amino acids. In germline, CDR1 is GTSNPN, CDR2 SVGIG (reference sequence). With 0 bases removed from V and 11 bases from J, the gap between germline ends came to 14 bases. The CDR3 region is CAWSVRAGRTPLHF. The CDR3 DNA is TGTGCCTGGAGTGTTAGGGCAGGGCGCACACCCCTCCACTTT.